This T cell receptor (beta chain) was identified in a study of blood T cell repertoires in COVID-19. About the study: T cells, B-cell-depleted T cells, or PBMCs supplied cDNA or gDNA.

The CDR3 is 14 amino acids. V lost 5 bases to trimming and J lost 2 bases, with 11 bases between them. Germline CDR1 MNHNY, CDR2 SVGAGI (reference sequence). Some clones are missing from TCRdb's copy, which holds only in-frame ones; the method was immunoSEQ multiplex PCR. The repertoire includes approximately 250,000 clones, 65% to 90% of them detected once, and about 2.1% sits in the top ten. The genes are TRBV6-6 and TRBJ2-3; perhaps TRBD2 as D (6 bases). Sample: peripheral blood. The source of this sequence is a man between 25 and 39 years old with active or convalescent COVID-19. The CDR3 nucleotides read TGTGCCAGCAGTGAGGGCGGGATCACAGATACGCAGTATTTT. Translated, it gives CASSEGGITDTQYF.